This entry features one T cell receptor beta chain sequence. The germline CDR1 and CDR2 sequences are GTSNPN and SVGIG (reference sequence). V gave up 0 bases and J gave up 8 bases; unmatched junction bases: 15. The CDR3 totals 16 residues. TCRdb's table, derived via immunoSEQ multiplex PCR, lists solely in-frame clones and lacks some. The sample consists of roughly 56,000 clones, about 88% of them appearing once. The data belong to a study of blood T cell repertoires in COVID-19. This sequence joins TRBV30 and TRBJ1-2; 7 bases map to TRBD1. The TCR comes from a woman aged 60-75 years with COVID-19, enrolled during active disease. The sequenced sample was peripheral blood. CDR3 DNA: TGTGCCTGGAGTGTATTAATTTATATGGGACAGATCGGCTACACCTTC. This sequence encodes CAWSVLIYMGQIGYTF.